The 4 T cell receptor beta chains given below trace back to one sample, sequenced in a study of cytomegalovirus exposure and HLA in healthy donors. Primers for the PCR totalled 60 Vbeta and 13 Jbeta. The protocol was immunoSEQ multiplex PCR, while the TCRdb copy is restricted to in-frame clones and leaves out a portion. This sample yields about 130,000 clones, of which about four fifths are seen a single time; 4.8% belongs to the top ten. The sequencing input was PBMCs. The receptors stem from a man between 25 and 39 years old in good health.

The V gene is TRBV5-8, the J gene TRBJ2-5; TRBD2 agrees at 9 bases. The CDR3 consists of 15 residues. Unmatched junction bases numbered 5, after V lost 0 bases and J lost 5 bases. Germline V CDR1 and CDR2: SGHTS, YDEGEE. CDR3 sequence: CASSLEAGGVETQYF. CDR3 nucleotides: TGTGCCAGCAGCTTGGAGGCGGGAGGGGTGGAGACCCAGTACTTC.

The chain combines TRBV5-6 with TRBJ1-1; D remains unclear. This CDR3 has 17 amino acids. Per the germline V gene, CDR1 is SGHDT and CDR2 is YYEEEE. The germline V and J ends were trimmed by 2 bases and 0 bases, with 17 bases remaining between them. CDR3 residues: CASSFLGLSQLNTEAFF. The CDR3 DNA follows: TGTGCCAGCAGCTTTCTGGGCCTCTCACAGTTGAACACTGAAGCTTTCTTT.

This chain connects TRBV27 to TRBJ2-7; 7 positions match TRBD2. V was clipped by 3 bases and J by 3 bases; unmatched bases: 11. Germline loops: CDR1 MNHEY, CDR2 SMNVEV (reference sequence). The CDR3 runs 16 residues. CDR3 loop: CASSLGGAGLNYEQYF. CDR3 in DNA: TGTGCCAGCAGTTTGGGGGGAGCGGGGCTAAACTACGAGCAGTACTTC.

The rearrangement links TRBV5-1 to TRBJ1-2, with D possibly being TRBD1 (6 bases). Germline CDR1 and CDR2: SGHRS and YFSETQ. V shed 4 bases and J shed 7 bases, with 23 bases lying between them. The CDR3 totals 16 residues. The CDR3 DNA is TGCGCCAGCAGCCCCCTTCCGGCAGGGGATTATCGTGGCTACACCTTC. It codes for CASSPLPAGDYRGYTF.